Sequencing of this T cell receptor beta chain was carried out in a study of T cell responses to AZD1222 COVID-19 vaccine. Study observations and caveats: Baseline serology detected seropositivity in only six or seven AZD1222 recipients. Spike-specific TCR breadth and depth grew following two AZD1222 doses. Donors were chiefly white British, with a greater number of females, and clonal diversity was perhaps underestimated. Reports indicate that nearly half of spike-specific TCRs are directed at unmutated variant regions.

TCRdb's table, derived via immunoSEQ multiplex PCR, lists solely in-frame clones and lacks some. In the table there are 130,000 to 150,000 clones, 93% of which are singletons. About this clone itself: Its antigen remains unidentified.

Germline CDR1 SQVTM, CDR2 ANQGSEA. CDR3 length: 13 amino acids. The V and J ends lost 5 bases and 5 bases respectively, with 14 bases between them. This receptor was taken from an adult who had recovered from COVID-19. This chain links TRBV29-1 with TRBJ2-3; D possibly corresponds to TRBD2 (6 bases). This material consisted of peripheral blood, taken after recovery from COVID-19. CDR3 DNA: TGCAGCGTTCGCGGGACTCCCGGAGATACGCAGTATTTT. This gives the protein CSVRGTPGDTQYF.